The clone carrying this T cell receptor (beta chain) was seen more than once but under ten times. Its specificity is unknown. This sample stems from a study of Graves' ophthalmopathy and Graves' hyperthyroidism. Study in general: Prior to any treatment, peripheral blood was collected at the time of initial diagnosis. Broader study findings: Blood also harbored most expanded thyroid clonotypes above 0.001 frequency.

Excluded: other autoimmune disease, uncontrolled infection, pregnancy or lactation. Researchers took RNA transcripts and amplified TCR beta CDR3 regions from them. First-round RT-PCR employed HTBI primers, with a second-round multiplex PCR after it. TCRdb re-called the multiplex PCR reads through MiXCR, storing one row per CDR3 protein. The table includes about 740,000 distinct CDR3 sequences, 40% detected once. From germline, CDR1 is SQVTM and CDR2 ANQGSEA. The V and J ends lost 4 bases and 8 bases, in that order; junction bases with no gene match: 8. The CDR3 totals 13 residues. The sequenced sample was peripheral blood. V is TRBV29-1 and J is TRBJ1-2, with TRBD1 matching 9 bases. This sequence was found in an adult man with Graves' ophthalmopathy. CDR3 in amino acids: CSVAGGQGYGYTF. In DNA, the CDR3 is TGCAGCGTTGCTGGGGGACAGGGCTACGGCTACACCTTC.